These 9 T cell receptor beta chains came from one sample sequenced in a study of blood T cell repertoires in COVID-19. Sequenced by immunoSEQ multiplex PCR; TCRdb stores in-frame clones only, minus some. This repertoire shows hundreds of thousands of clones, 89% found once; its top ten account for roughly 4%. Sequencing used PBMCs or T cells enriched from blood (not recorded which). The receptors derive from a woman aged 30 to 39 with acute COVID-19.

CDR3 in DNA: TGTGCCTGGAGTTCCGCGGGGCGCGAGCAGTACTTC. Protein: CAWSSAGREQYF. The V and J genes are TRBV30 and TRBJ2-7; TRBD2 might be the D (6 bases). This CDR3 is built from 12 residues. V was trimmed by 2 bases and J by 6 bases, leaving 11 bases between them. CDR1 is GTSNPN, CDR2 SVGIG, per germline (reference sequence).

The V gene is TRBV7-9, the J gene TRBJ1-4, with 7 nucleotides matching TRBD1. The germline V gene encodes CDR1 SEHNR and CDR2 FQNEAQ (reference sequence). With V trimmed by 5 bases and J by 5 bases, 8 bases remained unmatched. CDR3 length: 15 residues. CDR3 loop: CASSPEQGRNEKLFF. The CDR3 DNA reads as TGTGCCAGCAGCCCTGAACAGGGGCGGAATGAAAAACTGTTTTTT.

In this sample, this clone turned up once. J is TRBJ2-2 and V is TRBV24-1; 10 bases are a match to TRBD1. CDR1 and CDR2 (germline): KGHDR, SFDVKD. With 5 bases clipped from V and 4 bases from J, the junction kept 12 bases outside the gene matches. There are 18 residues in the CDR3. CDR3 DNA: TGTGCCACCAGTGCCCCACCCGGACAGGGGGTACCCACCGGGGAGCTGTTTTTT. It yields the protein CATSAPPGQGVPTGELFF.

This chain's CDR3 is CSASPRGGVQPQHF. The CDR3 DNA reads TGCAGTGCTAGTCCACGAGGCGGTGTTCAGCCCCAGCATTTT. V usage is TRBV20-1 and J usage is TRBJ1-5; no firm D call. V was shortened by 3 bases and J by 6 bases, with 15 bases between the two germline ends. This CDR3 spans 14 amino acids. Germline values: CDR1 DFQATT, CDR2 SNEGSKA (reference sequence).

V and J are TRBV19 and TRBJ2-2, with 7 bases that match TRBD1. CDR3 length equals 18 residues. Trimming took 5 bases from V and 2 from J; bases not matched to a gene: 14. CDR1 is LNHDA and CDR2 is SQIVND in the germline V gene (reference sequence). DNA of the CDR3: TGTGCCAGTAGTCCGAGGGACAGATTCCGACCCAACACCGGGGAGCTGTTTTTT. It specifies CASSPRDRFRPNTGELFF.

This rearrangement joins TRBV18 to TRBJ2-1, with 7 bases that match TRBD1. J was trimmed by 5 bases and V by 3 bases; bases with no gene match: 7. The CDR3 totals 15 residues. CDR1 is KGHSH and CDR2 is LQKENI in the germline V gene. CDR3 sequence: CASSPGTATHNEQFF. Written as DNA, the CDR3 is TGTGCCAGCTCACCCGGGACAGCTACCCACAATGAGCAGTTCTTC.

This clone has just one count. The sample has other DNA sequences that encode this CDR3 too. The CDR3 sequence: CASSPGQGGTDTQYF. The CDR3 DNA reads as TGTGCCAGCAGTCCCGGACAGGGAGGCACAGATACGCAGTATTTT. The chain recombines TRBV27 with TRBJ2-3, with 8 bases aligning to TRBD1. CDR3 length equals 15 residues. The ends lost 5 bases at V and 1 base at J; junction bases unmatched: 5. Germline assignment: CDR1 MNHEY and CDR2 SMNVEV (reference sequence).

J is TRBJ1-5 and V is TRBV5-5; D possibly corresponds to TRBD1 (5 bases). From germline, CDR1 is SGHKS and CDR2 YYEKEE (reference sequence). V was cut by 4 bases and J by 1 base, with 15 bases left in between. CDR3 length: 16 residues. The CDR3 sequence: CASSGIGGNSNQPQHF. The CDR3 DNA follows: TGTGCCAGCAGCGGGATCGGGGGAAACAGCAATCAGCCCCAGCATTTT.

DNA of the CDR3: TGTGCCAGCAGCGTTGACAGTGCCTCTGGAAACACCATATATTTT. Residues: CASSVDSASGNTIYF. The gene calls are TRBV9 and TRBJ1-3, with D tentatively TRBD1 (5 bases). The CDR3 extends over 15 amino acids. V dropped 2 bases and J dropped 0 bases, with 9 bases sitting between them. CDR1 is SGDLS, CDR2 YYNGEE, per germline.